This T cell receptor beta chain comes out of a study of shared clonotypes between healthy human individuals. For unsorted PBMC, approximately 300 ng DNA per replicate equaled roughly 28,000 T cell genomes. In the source study's methods: ImmunoSEQ output lacked quality scores and full-length reads, limiting matched filtering. Clones were read by immunoSEQ multiplex PCR, and TCRdb kept only the in-frame ones, dropping some. The V and J calls and the clone size are those of that table, but D and trimming were determined from the DNA. The sample includes about half a million clones, about four fifths seen only once; the top ten take approximately 12%. The source of this sequence is a woman in her thirties or forties in good health. Some clones in this sample may be carry-over from other donors' samples. Material: PBMCs.

This CDR3 is CASNRQGYEQYF. Here the CDR3 DNA reads TGTGCCAGCAATAGACAGGGCTACGAGCAGTACTTC. This chain joins TRBV2 and TRBJ2-7, with 7 bases lining up with TRBD1. Germline V gene data show CDR1 as SNHLY and CDR2 as FYNNEI. The ends lost 7 bases at V and 3 bases at J; junction bases unmatched: 3. CDR3 size: 12 residues. The variable domain in full, with the rest retrieved from reference TRBV2 and TRBJ2-7, is EPEVTQTPSHQVTQMGQEVILRCVPISNHLYFYWYRQILGQKVEFLVSFYNNEISEKSEIFDDQFSVERPDGSNFTLKIRSTKLEDSAMYFCASNRQGYEQYFGPGTRLTVT.